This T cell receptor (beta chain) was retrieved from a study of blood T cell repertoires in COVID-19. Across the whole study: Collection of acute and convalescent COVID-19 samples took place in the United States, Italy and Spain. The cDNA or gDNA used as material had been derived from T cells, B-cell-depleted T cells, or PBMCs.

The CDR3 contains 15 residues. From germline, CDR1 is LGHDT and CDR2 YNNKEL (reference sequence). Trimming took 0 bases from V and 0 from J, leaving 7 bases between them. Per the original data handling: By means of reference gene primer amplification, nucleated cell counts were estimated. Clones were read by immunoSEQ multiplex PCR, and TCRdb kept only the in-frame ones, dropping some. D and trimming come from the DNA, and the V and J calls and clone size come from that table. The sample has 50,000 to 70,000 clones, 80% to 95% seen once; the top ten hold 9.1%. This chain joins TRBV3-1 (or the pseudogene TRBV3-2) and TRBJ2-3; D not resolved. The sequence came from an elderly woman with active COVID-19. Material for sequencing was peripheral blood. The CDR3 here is CASSQEYSSTDTQYF. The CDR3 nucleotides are TGTGCCAGCAGCCAAGAGTACAGCAGCACAGATACGCAGTATTTT.